This entry concerns a single T cell receptor (beta chain). The CDR3 has 15 amino acids. The germline V gene has CDR1 SGHRS and CDR2 YFSETQ. Trimming took 0 bases from V and 3 from J, leaving 9 bases between them. The data originate from a study of blood T cell repertoires in COVID-19. Study information: The United States, Italy and Spain supplied acute and convalescent COVID-19 samples.

Sequenced by immunoSEQ multiplex PCR; TCRdb stores in-frame clones only, minus some. The sample carries roughly 200,000 clones, around 80% recorded once. The sequencing sample was made of peripheral blood. This TCR was sampled from a woman aged 25 to 39 with COVID-19, enrolled during active disease. This chain links TRBV5-1 with TRBJ1-4, with TRBD1 as a possible D gene (5 bases). CDR3 nucleotides: TGCGCCAGCAGCTTGGAGAGCAGGGCTAATGAAAAACTGTTTTTT. It translates to CASSLESRANEKLFF.